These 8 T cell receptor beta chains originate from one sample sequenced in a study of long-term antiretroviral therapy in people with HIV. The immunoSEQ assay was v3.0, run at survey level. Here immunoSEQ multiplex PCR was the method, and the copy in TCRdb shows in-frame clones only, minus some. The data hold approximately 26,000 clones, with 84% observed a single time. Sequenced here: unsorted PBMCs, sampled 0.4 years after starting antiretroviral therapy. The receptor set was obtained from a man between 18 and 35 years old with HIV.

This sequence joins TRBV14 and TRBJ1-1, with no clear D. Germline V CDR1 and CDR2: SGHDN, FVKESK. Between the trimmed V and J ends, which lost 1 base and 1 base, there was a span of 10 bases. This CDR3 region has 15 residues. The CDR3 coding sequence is TGTGCCAGCAGCCAAGGCAGAGGATCGAACACTGAAGCTTTCTTT. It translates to CASSQGRGSNTEAFF.

The CDR3 nucleotides are TGTGCCAGTAGTATAGGAGGACACCTCTACGAGCAGTACTTC. Protein product: CASSIGGHLYEQYF. The chain links TRBV19 to TRBJ2-7; maybe TRBD1 (5 bases). The CDR3 runs 14 residues. V was shortened by 1 base and J by 3 bases, with 10 bases between the two germline ends. CDR1 and CDR2 from the germline V gene are LNHDA and SQIVND (reference sequence).

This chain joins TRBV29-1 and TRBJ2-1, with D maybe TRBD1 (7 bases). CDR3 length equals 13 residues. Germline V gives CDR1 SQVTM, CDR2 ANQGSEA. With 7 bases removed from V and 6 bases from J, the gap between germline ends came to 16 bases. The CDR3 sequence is CSAEGGTANEQFF. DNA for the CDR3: TGCAGCGCCGAAGGAGGGACAGCCAATGAGCAGTTCTTC.

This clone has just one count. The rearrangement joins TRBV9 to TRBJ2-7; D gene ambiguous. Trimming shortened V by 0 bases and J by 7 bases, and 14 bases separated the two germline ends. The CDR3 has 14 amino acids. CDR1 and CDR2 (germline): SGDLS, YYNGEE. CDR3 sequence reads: CASSVVKNRYEQYF. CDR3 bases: TGTGCCAGCAGCGTAGTTAAGAACCGATATGAGCAGTACTTC.

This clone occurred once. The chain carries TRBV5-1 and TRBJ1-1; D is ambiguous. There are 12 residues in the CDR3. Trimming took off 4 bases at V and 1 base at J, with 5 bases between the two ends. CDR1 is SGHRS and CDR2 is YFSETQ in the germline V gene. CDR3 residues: CASSPGNTEAFF. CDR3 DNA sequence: TGCGCCAGCAGCCCCGGGAACACTGAAGCTTTCTTT.

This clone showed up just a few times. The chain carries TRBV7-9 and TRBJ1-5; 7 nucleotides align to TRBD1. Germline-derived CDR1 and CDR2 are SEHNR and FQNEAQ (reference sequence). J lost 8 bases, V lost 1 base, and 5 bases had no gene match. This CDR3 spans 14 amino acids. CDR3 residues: CASSLETGSEPQHF. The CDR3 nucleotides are TGTGCCAGCAGCTTAGAGACAGGGTCGGAGCCCCAGCATTTT.

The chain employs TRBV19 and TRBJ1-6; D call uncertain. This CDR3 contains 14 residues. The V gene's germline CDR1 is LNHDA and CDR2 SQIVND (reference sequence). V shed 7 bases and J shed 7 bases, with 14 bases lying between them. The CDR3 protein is CASKKRYRNSPLHF. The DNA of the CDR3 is TGTGCCAGTAAAAAGAGGTATAGGAATTCACCCCTCCACTTT. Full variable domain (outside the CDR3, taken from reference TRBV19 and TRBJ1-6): DGGITQSPKYLFRKEGQNVTLSCEQNLNHDAMYWYRQDPGQGLRLIYYSQIVNDFQKGDIAEGYSVSREKKESFPLTVTSAQKNPTAFYLCASKKRYRNSPLHFGNGTRLTVT.

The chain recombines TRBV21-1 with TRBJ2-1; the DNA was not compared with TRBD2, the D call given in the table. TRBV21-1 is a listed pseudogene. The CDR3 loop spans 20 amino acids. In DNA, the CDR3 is TGTGCCAGCAGTCCCCGCGGGGGGAGCGGGAGGGCCCGTCGATGCAATGAGCAGTTCTTC. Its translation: CASSPRGGSGRARRCNEQFF.